The clone carrying this TCR beta chain came up a few times. Antigen specificity is unknown. This entry belongs to a study of identical twins. Study results and caveats: Conclusions rested on cross-sectional statistics rather than following the same donors.

V lost 3 bases, J lost 6 bases, and 9 bases lay in between. CDR3 length equals 13 residues. Germline loops: CDR1 KGHSH, CDR2 LQKENI. Via MiXCR, TCRdb re-called the 5' RACE reads, giving one row per CDR3 protein. The data contain hundreds of thousands of distinct CDR3 sequences, about 7.5% of them singletons. The same data also went into a second study, on yellow fever vaccine responses in identical twins.

The V call is TRBV18, the J call TRBJ1-5, with D maybe TRBD1 (5 bases). This TCR was recovered from a woman aged 18-30 years in good health. The sample was memory (CD45RO+) T cells sorted from blood. Here the CDR3 reads CASSPTQGQPQHF. CDR3 nucleotides: TGTGCCAGCTCACCGACCCAGGGTCAGCCCCAGCATTTT.